These 20 T cell receptor beta chains were all obtained from the same sample, sequenced in a study of blood T cell repertoires in COVID-19. Using immunoSEQ multiplex PCR, the repertoire was profiled, and TCRdb retains in-frame clones only, with some absent. This table has about 430,000 clones, 70% to 90% appearing once. Sequencing input: peripheral blood. The receptors were gathered from a man aged 18 to 29 with COVID-19, enrolled during active disease.

A few counts support this clone. CDR3 sequence reads: CASSLYRVANSPLHF. CDR3 bases: TGTGCCAGCAGCCTTTACCGGGTAGCAAATTCACCCCTCCACTTT. The chain joins TRBV7-8 to TRBJ1-6, with D unclear. V was pared by 5 bases and J by 7 bases, with 15 bases between. CDR1 and CDR2 from the germline V gene are SGHVS and FQNEAQ. This CDR3 contains 15 residues.

The chain links TRBV19 to TRBJ1-2, with 9 bases aligning to TRBD1. J gave up 3 bases and V 7 bases, and 6 bases lay outside the gene matches. Per germline, CDR1 LNHDA and CDR2 SQIVND (reference sequence). This CDR3 is 14 amino acids long. In DNA form, the CDR3 reads TGTGCCAGTATTCGACAGGGGGATTACTATGGCTACACCTTC. Encoded protein: CASIRQGDYYGYTF.

This sequence joins TRBV4-1 and TRBJ2-5; possibly TRBD1 for D (5 bases). The germline CDR1 and CDR2 sequences are MGHRA and YSYEKL. The CDR3 is 13 amino acids. The germline V and J ends were trimmed by 0 bases and 7 bases, with 9 bases remaining between them. CDR3 amino acids: CASSQDLGRTQYF. The DNA for the CDR3 is TGCGCCAGCAGCCAAGATCTGGGGCGGACCCAGTACTTC.

The chain recombines TRBV14 with TRBJ2-4; the D gene is possibly TRBD1 (6 bases). The V end lost 4 bases, the J end lost 4 bases, and 11 bases lay between the germline ends. Germline V gene data show CDR1 as SGHDN and CDR2 as FVKESK. This CDR3 comprises 14 residues. The CDR3 DNA sequence: TGTGCCAGCAGCCTCGGGACACCGAAAAACATTCAGTACTTC. Its translation: CASSLGTPKNIQYF.

This chain links TRBV6-5 with TRBJ2-3; TRBD1 aligns across 7 bases. The germline V gene has CDR1 MNHEY and CDR2 SVGAGI. With 7 bases clipped from V and 2 bases from J, the junction kept 3 bases outside the gene matches. The CDR3 extends over 13 amino acids. For the CDR3, the DNA is TGTGCCAGCATACAGGGGACCACAGATACGCAGTATTTT. As protein: CASIQGTTDTQYF.

The rearrangement links TRBV5-4 to TRBJ1-1, with D possibly matching TRBD1 (5 bases). Trimming left V 2 bases short and J 1 base short, with 9 bases between. Germline V lookup: CDR1 SGHNT, CDR2 YYREEE (reference sequence). This CDR3 has 14 residues. The CDR3 DNA reads TGTGCCAGCAGCTTCCAGGGCACGAACACTGAAGCTTTCTTT. Protein sequence: CASSFQGTNTEAFF. Combining the CDR3 with reference TRBV5-4 and TRBJ1-1 gives the whole variable domain ETGVTQSPTHLIKTRGQQVTLRCSSQSGHNTVSWYQQALGQGPQFIFQYYREEENGRGNFPPRFSGLQFPNYSSELNVNALELDDSALYLCASSFQGTNTEAFFGQGTRLTVV.

The V call is TRBV6-2 or TRBV6-3, the J call TRBJ2-5; TRBD1 aligns across 12 bases. V gave up 5 bases and J gave up 3 bases; unmatched junction bases: 10. The CDR3 is made up of 17 amino acids. The V gene's germline CDR1 is MNHEY and CDR2 SVGEGT. The CDR3 protein is CASSTNWDRGQKETQYF. The CDR3 DNA reads TGTGCCAGCAGTACTAATTGGGACAGGGGGCAAAAAGAGACCCAGTACTTC.

The V and J genes are TRBV9 and TRBJ2-3, with no clear D. The length of the CDR3 is 16 residues. The germline V gene encodes CDR1 SGDLS and CDR2 YYNGEE. Trimming took off 0 bases at V and 1 base at J, with 12 bases between the two ends. CDR3 amino acids: CASSVGLIGGTDTQYF. Written as DNA, the CDR3 is TGTGCCAGCAGCGTAGGACTGATAGGTGGCACAGATACGCAGTATTTT.

This chain uses TRBV7-8 with TRBJ2-6; D gene unclear. V was pared by 0 bases and J by 0 bases, with 12 bases between. Germline CDR1 and CDR2: SGHVS and FQNEAQ. The CDR3 runs 18 residues. CDR3 coding DNA: TGTGCCAGCAGCTTAGCGAGCTCCGCTAACTCTGGGGCCAACGTCCTGACTTTC. Its protein product is CASSLASSANSGANVLTF.

In this sample, this clone turned up once. The J gene is TRBJ1-2, the V gene TRBV5-1; TRBD1 aligns across 7 bases. With V trimmed by 4 bases and J by 4 bases, 4 bases remained unmatched. CDR3 length: 13 residues. Germline lookup yields CDR1 SGHRS and CDR2 YFSETQ. CDR3 nucleotide sequence: TGCGCCAGCAGCCGACAGGGAACCTATGGCTACACCTTC. It yields the protein CASSRQGTYGYTF.

The chain has TRBV9 and TRBJ2-5; 8 nucleotides line up with TRBD1. Per germline, CDR1 SGDLS and CDR2 YYNGEE. V was pared by 0 bases and J by 5 bases, with 12 bases of the junction left unmatched. The CDR3 consists of 17 residues. The CDR3 sequence is CASSVGPSDRAGETQYF. The CDR3 DNA is TGTGCCAGCAGCGTAGGCCCATCGGACAGGGCTGGGGAGACCCAGTACTTC.

V and J are TRBV7-3 and TRBJ1-6; TRBD1 matches at 9 bases. The CDR3 covers 15 residues. Trimming at V came to 3 bases and at J to 10 bases, leaving 7 bases not matched to a gene. Germline CDR1 and CDR2: SGHTA and FQGTGA. The CDR3, as DNA: TGTGCCAGCAGCTTGGGACAGGGAAGTAAATCACCCCTCCACTTT. It translates to CASSLGQGSKSPLHF.

The genes are TRBV7-3 and TRBJ2-1; 10 nucleotides match TRBD2. Germline CDR1 reads SGHTA; CDR2 reads FQGTGA. Trimming took 5 bases from V and 4 from J; bases not matched to a gene: 17. This CDR3 is 19 amino acids long. As DNA, the CDR3 is TGTGCCAGCAGCCCTCGGGCTAGCGGGAGCCCCTGGGAGTACAATGAGCAGTTCTTC. Its protein is CASSPRASGSPWEYNEQFF.

The chain joins TRBV5-1 to TRBJ1-2; the D gene is possibly TRBD1 (6 bases). The CDR3 has 14 amino acids. Germline loops: CDR1 SGHRS, CDR2 YFSETQ. The V end lost 4 bases, the J end lost 0 bases, and 10 bases lay between the germline ends. The DNA of the CDR3 is TGCGCCAGCAGCGCCGGACAGTCTAACTATGGCTACACCTTC. Residues: CASSAGQSNYGYTF.

V is TRBV9 and J is TRBJ2-1; no clear D gene. The CDR3 consists of 15 residues. Trimming cost V 0 bases and J 6 bases, with 13 bases left between them. The germline gives CDR1 SGDLS, CDR2 YYNGEE. The CDR3 nucleotides read TGTGCCAGCAGCGTAGCTCCTGAGGTTCCCAATGAGCAGTTCTTC. It encodes CASSVAPEVPNEQFF.

The V gene is TRBV2, the J gene TRBJ2-3, with D maybe TRBD1 (5 bases). V was cut by 3 bases and J by 13 bases, with 20 bases left in between. There are 14 residues in the CDR3. The germline V gene has CDR1 SNHLY and CDR2 FYNNEI. The CDR3 bases are TGTGCCAGCAGTGATATCCAGGGCGGCCTCGAGGAGTATTTT. Translation: CASSDIQGGLEEYF.

This chain joins TRBV5-1 and TRBJ2-1, with 8 bases identical to TRBD2. Per germline, CDR1 SGHRS and CDR2 YFSETQ. V trimming: 4 bases; J trimming: 5 bases; junction bases outside the gene matches: 8. The CDR3 sequence is 15 residues long. CDR3 amino acids: CASSGGRLWDNEQFF. The CDR3 DNA reads TGCGCCAGCAGCGGCGGGAGGCTTTGGGACAATGAGCAGTTCTTC.

The chain links TRBV6-2 or TRBV6-3 to TRBJ2-6; 8 positions agree with TRBD2. V was pared by 2 bases and J by 2 bases, with 5 bases of the junction left unmatched. Germline values: CDR1 MNHEY, CDR2 SVGEGT. There are 17 residues in the CDR3. The CDR3: CASSYNGGAPGANVLTF. DNA for the CDR3: TGTGCCAGCAGTTACAACGGGGGGGCGCCTGGGGCCAACGTCCTGACTTTC.

The rearrangement joins TRBV9 to TRBJ2-1, with 8 bases aligning to TRBD2. The CDR3 has 14 residues. J gave up 8 bases and V 2 bases, and 6 bases lay outside the gene matches. In germline, CDR1 is SGDLS, CDR2 YYNGEE. CDR3 loop: CASSVAGGWYEQFF. The CDR3 region has the DNA TGTGCCAGCAGCGTGGCGGGAGGATGGTATGAGCAGTTCTTC.

The chain recombines TRBV29-1 with TRBJ2-5, with a tentative D call TRBD2 (6 bases). Trimming pared 1 base from V and 5 bases from J, leaving 14 bases between. The CDR3 extends over 14 amino acids. CDR1 SQVTM and CDR2 ANQGSEA come from the germline V gene. CDR3 protein: CSVEGVRGSETQYF. DNA of the CDR3: TGCAGCGTTGAAGGGGTTCGGGGGAGCGAGACCCAGTACTTC.